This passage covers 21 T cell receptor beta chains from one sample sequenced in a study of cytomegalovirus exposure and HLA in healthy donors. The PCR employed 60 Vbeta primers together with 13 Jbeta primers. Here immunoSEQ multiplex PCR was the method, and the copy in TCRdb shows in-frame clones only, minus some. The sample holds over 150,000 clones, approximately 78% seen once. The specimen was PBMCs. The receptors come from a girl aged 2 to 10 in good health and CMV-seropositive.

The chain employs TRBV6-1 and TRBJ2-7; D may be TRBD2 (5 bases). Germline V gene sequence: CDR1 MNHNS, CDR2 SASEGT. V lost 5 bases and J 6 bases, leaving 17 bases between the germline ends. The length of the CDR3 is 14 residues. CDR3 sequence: CASSLLTRLGEQYF. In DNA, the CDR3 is TGTGCCAGCAGTCTCCTTACTAGACTCGGCGAGCAGTACTTC.

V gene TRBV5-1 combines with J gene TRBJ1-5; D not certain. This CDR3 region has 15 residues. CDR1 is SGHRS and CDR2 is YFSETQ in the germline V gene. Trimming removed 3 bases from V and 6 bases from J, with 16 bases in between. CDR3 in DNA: TGCGCCAGCAGCTATGACGCAGGTCCCCCTCAGCCCCAGCATTTT. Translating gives CASSYDAGPPQPQHF.

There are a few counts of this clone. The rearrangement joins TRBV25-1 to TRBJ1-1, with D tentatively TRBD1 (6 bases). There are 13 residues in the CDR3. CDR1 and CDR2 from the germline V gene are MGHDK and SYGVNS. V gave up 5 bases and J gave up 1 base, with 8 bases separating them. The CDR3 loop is CASSTGRNTEAFF. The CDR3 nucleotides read TGTGCCAGCAGTACAGGGAGGAACACTGAAGCTTTCTTT.

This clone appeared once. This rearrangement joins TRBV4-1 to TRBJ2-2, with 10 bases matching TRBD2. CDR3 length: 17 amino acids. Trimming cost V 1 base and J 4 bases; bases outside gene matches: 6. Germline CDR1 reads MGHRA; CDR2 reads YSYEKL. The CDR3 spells CASSQGRGLAPTGELFF. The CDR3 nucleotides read TGCGCCAGCAGCCAAGGGCGGGGACTAGCGCCCACCGGGGAGCTGTTTTTT.

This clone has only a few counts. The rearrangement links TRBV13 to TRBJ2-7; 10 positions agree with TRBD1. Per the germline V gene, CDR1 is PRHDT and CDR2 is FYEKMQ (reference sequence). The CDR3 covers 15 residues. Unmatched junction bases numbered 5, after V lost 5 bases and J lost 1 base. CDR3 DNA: TGTGCCAGCAGCCCCCCGGGACAGGGGTCCTACGAGCAGTACTTC. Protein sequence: CASSPPGQGSYEQYF.

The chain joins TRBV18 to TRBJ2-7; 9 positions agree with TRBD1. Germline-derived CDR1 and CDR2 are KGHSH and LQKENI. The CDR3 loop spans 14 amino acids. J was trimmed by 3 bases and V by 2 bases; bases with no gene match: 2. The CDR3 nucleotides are TGTGCCAGCTCACCAGGGACAGGGCACTACGAGCAGTACTTC. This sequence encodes CASSPGTGHYEQYF.

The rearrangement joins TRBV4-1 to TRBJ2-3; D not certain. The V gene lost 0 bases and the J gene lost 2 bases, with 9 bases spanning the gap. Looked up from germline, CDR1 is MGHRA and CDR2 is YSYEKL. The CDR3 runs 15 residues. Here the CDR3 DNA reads TGCGCCAGCAGCCAAGAAAGCCCCCTCACAGATACGCAGTATTTT. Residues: CASSQESPLTDTQYF.

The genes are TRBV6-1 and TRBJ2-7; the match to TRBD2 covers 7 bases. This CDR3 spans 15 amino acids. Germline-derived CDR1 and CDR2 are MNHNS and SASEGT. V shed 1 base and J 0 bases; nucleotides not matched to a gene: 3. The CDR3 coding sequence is TGTGCCAGCAGTGAAGTAGCGGGCAACTCCTACGAGCAGTACTTC. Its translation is CASSEVAGNSYEQYF.

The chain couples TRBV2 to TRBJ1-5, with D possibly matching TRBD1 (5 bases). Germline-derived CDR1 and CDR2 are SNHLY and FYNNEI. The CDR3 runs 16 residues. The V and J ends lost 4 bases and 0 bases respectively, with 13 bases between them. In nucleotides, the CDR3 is TGTGCCAGCAGTGCGGAGGGGTACGGTAGCAATCAGCCCCAGCATTTT. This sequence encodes CASSAEGYGSNQPQHF.

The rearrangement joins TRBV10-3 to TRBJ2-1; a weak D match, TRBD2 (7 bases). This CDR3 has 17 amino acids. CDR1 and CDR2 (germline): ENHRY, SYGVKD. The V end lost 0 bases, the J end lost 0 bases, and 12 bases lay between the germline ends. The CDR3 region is CAISESGGGSSYNEQFF. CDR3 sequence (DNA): TGTGCCATCAGTGAGTCAGGGGGAGGGAGCTCCTACAATGAGCAGTTCTTC.

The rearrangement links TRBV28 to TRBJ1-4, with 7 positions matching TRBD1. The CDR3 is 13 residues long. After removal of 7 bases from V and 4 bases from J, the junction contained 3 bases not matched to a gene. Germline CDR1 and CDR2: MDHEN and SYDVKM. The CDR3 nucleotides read TGTGCCAGCACGGGACAGCTTAATGAAAAACTGTTTTTT. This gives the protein CASTGQLNEKLFF.

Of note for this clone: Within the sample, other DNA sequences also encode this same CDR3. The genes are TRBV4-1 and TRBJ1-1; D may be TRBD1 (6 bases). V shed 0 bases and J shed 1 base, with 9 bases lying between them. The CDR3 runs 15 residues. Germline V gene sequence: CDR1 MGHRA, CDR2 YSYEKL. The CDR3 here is CASSQERGRNTEAFF. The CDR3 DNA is TGCGCCAGCAGCCAAGAGAGGGGGAGGAACACTGAAGCTTTCTTT.

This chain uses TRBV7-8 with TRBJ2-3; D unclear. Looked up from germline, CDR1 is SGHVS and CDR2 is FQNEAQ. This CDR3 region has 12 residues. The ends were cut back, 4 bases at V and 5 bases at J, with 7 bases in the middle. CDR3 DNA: TGTGCCAGCAGCTCCGAGGTAGATACGCAGTATTTT. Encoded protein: CASSSEVDTQYF.

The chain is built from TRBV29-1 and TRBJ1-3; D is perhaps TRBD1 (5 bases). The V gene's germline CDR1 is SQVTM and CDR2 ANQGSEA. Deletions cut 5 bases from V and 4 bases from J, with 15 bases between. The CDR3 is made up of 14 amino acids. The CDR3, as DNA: TGCAGCGTTCCTCCTGGGGGGTTGGGAAACACCATATATTTT. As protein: CSVPPGGLGNTIYF.

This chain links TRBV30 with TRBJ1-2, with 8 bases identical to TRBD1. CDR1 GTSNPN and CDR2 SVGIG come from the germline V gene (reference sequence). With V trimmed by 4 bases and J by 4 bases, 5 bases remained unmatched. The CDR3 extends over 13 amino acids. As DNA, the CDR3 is TGTGCCTGGAAGGGGGACAGGCCCTATGGCTACACCTTC. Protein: CAWKGDRPYGYTF. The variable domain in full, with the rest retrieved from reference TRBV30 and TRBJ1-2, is SQTIHQWPATLVQPVGSPLSLECTVEGTSNPNLYWYRQAAGRGLQLLFYSVGIGQISSEVPQNLSASRPQDRQFILSSKKLLLSDSGFYLCAWKGDRPYGYTFGSGTRLTVV.

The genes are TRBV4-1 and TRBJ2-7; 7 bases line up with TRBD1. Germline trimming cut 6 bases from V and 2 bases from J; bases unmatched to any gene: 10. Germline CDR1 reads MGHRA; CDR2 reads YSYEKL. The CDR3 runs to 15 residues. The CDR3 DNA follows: TGCGCCAGCAGTCGAAAGCCGGGACAGACCTACGAGCAGTACTTC. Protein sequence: CASSRKPGQTYEQYF.

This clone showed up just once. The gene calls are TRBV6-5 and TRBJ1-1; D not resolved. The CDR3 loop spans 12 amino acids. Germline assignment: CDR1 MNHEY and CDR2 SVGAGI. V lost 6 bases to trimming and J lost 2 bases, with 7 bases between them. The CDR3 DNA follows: TGTGCCAGCAGAGACATTAACACTGAAGCTTTCTTT. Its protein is CASRDINTEAFF.

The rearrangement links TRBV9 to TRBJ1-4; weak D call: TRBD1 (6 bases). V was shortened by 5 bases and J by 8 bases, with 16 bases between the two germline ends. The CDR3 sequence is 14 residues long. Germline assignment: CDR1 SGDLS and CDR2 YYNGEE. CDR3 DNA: TGTGCCAGCAGTGCGGGGGGCGCGATAGAAAAACTGTTTTTT. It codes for CASSAGGAIEKLFF.

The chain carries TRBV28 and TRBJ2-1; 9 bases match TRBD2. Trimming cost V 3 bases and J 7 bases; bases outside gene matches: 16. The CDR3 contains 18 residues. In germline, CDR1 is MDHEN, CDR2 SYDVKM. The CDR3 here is CASSFRGRVPSLTNEQFF. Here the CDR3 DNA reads TGTGCCAGCAGTTTTCGCGGGAGGGTCCCATCCCTAACAAATGAGCAGTTCTTC.

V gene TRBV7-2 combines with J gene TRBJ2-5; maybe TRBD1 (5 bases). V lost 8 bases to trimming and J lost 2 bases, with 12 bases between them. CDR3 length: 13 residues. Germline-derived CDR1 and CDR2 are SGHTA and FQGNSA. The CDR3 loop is CASGTGTQETQYF. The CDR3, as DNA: TGTGCCAGCGGAACAGGAACACAAGAGACCCAGTACTTC.

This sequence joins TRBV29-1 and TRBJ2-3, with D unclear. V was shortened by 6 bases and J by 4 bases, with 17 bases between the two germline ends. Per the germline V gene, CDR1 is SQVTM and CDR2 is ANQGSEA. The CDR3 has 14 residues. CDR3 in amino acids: CSVYATRGSDTQYF. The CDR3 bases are TGCAGCGTATACGCCACTCGAGGTTCAGATACGCAGTATTTT.